The 3 T cell receptor beta chains below were found in one sample sequenced in a study of blood T cell repertoires in COVID-19. The table came from immunoSEQ multiplex PCR; TCRdb's copy has only in-frame clones and leaves some out. The top ten clones hold 0.75% to 1% of a sample with some 260,000 clones, 88% of them seen once. Sequencing input: peripheral blood. Receptors were obtained from a woman between 35 and 50 years old who had recovered from COVID-19.

This clone was seen a handful of times. The rearrangement joins TRBV30 to TRBJ1-2, with D unresolved. CDR1 and CDR2 from the germline V gene are GTSNPN and SVGIG (reference sequence). Trimming cost V 7 bases and J 11 bases, with 8 bases left between them. This CDR3 spans 8 amino acids. The CDR3 loop reads CASLRYTF. The CDR3 DNA follows: TGTGCCTCCCTTCGGTACACCTTC.

The V gene is TRBV27, the J gene TRBJ1-1, with 10 nucleotides matching TRBD1. The CDR3 sequence is 16 residues long. Germline V CDR1 and CDR2: MNHEY, SMNVEV (reference sequence). Trimming removed 1 base from V and 3 bases from J; junction bases left unmatched: 5. The CDR3 region has the DNA TGTGCCAGCAGTTTATTCCCCGGACAGGGGGACACTGAAGCTTTCTTT. It codes for CASSLFPGQGDTEAFF.

The count of this clone is one. This chain connects TRBV2 to TRBJ2-5; 13 bases fit TRBD2. Germline V gene data show CDR1 as SNHLY and CDR2 as FYNNEI. The V segment lost 6 bases and the J segment 7 bases; nucleotides outside the gene matches: 8. The CDR3 spans 15 residues. CDR3 sequence reads: CASSQLAGGGGTQYF. The CDR3 DNA follows: TGTGCCAGCAGCCAACTAGCGGGAGGGGGCGGGACCCAGTACTTC.